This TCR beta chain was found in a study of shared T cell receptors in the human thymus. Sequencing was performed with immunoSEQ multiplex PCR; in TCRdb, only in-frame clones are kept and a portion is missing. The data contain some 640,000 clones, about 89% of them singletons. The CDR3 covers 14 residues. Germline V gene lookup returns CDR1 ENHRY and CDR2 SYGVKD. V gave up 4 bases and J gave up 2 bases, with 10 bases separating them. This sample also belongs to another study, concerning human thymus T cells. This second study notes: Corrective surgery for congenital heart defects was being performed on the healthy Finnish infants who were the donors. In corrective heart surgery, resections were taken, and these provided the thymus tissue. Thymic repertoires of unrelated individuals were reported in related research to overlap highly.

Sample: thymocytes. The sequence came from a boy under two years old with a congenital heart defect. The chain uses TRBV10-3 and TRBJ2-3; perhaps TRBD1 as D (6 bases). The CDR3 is CAISGQADTDTQYF. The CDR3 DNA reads TGTGCCATCAGTGGACAGGCTGACACAGATACGCAGTATTTT.